Below are 13 T cell receptor beta chains sequenced from a single sample in a study of shared clonotypes between healthy human individuals. Selected positively for CCR7 and CD45RO-negative, naive CD8 cells excluded terminally differentiated effector memory CD45RA+ cells. TCRdb's copy holds only in-frame clones and misses some; the assay was immunoSEQ multiplex PCR. Here the sample spans about 800,000 clones, around 96% being singletons. The sequencing sample was made of naive CD8+ T cells sorted from blood. All receptors come from a man aged 25 to 40 in good health.

The rearrangement joins TRBV9 to TRBJ2-1; tentative D call: TRBD1 (5 bases). The CDR3 has 13 residues. Trimming stripped 4 bases from V and 6 bases from J, with 11 bases between. Germline V gives CDR1 SGDLS, CDR2 YYNGEE. The CDR3, as DNA: TGTGCCAGCAGCACCCAGGGCGTCAATGAGCAGTTCTTC. Its translation is CASSTQGVNEQFF.

The chain links TRBV29-1 to TRBJ2-1; D may match TRBD1 or TRBD2 (5 bases each). The germline gives CDR1 SQVTM, CDR2 ANQGSEA. V lost 7 bases and J 11 bases, leaving 24 bases between the germline ends. The CDR3 totals 14 residues. The CDR3 DNA reads as TGCAGCGCGAGCCGGGACGGAAGTCTCCACAAGCAGTTCTTC. Its translation: CSASRDGSLHKQFF.

The chain combines TRBV7-9 with TRBJ2-5; the D gene could be TRBD1 or TRBD2 (5 bases each). The CDR3 is 15 amino acids. Germline-derived CDR1 and CDR2 are SEHNR and FQNEAQ (reference sequence). Deletions cut 5 bases from V and 3 bases from J, with 16 bases between. The CDR3 coding sequence is TGTGCCAGCAGCGCCCGTCCAGGGCGGGAAGAGACCCAGTACTTC. Translated, it gives CASSARPGREETQYF.

J is TRBJ1-4 and V is TRBV2, with unresolved D. The germline V gene encodes CDR1 SNHLY and CDR2 FYNNEI. The CDR3 has 12 amino acids. V was clipped by 6 bases and J by 5 bases, with 7 bases between them. Written as DNA, the CDR3 is TGTGCCAGCAGATCGAAAAATGAAAAACTGTTTTTT. It is translated as CASRSKNEKLFF.

This clone is a singleton in its sample. The chain uses TRBV7-8 and TRBJ1-1; 7 nucleotides line up with TRBD1. Germline CDR1 and CDR2: SGHVS and FQNEAQ. This CDR3 has 15 residues. Germline trimming cut 5 bases from V and 3 bases from J; bases unmatched to any gene: 9. The CDR3 sequence: CASSPRGGGHTEAFF. The CDR3 DNA reads as TGTGCCAGCAGCCCCAGGGGAGGGGGCCACACTGAAGCTTTCTTT.

The chain uses TRBV10-3 and TRBJ2-1, with TRBD2 matching over 12 bases. The CDR3 loop spans 16 amino acids. Germline V gene sequence: CDR1 ENHRY, CDR2 SYGVKD. J gave up 9 bases and V 10 bases, and 16 bases lay outside the gene matches. CDR3: CATGSWTSGNSGEQFF. The CDR3 nucleotides are TGTGCCACCGGATCATGGACTAGCGGGAATTCGGGTGAGCAGTTCTTC.

The chain employs TRBV5-1 and TRBJ2-7, with no clear D. This CDR3 has 13 amino acids. Per germline, CDR1 SGHRS and CDR2 YFSETQ. Trimming pared 0 bases from V and 3 bases from J, leaving 7 bases between. The CDR3 nucleotides are TGCGCCAGCAGCTTGGACAGTCTCTACGAGCAGTACTTC. It specifies CASSLDSLYEQYF.

This rearrangement joins TRBV2 to TRBJ2-2; 7 bases are a match to TRBD2. Germline values: CDR1 SNHLY, CDR2 FYNNEI. The V segment lost 3 bases and the J segment 2 bases; nucleotides outside the gene matches: 9. The CDR3 runs 17 residues. As DNA, the CDR3 is TGTGCCAGCAGTGAGGATTACACTAGCGATAACACCGGGGAGCTGTTTTTT. It yields the protein CASSEDYTSDNTGELFF.

J is TRBJ2-7 and V is TRBV4-2; D remains ambiguous. CDR3 length: 13 amino acids. V was shortened by 0 bases and J by 4 bases, with 7 bases between the two germline ends. Germline assignment: CDR1 LGHNA and CDR2 YNFKEQ. In DNA form, the CDR3 reads TGTGCCAGCAGCCAAGATCCAGTATACGAGCAGTACTTC. Translated, it gives CASSQDPVYEQYF.

The rearrangement links TRBV4-1 to TRBJ2-7, with TRBD2 as a possible D gene (5 bases). The CDR3 consists of 16 residues. V was trimmed by 0 bases and J by 5 bases, leaving 17 bases between them. Per the germline V gene, CDR1 is MGHRA and CDR2 is YSYEKL. The CDR3 spells CASSQDLWVRANEQYF. The CDR3, as DNA: TGCGCCAGCAGCCAAGATCTCTGGGTGAGGGCGAACGAGCAGTACTTC.

This clone was picked up one time. The genes are TRBV7-8 and TRBJ1-1; D uncertain. CDR3 length equals 13 residues. Trimming removed 10 bases from V and 0 bases from J, with 12 bases in between. The germline CDR1 and CDR2 sequences are SGHVS and FQNEAQ. The CDR3 loop reads CAIRTVLNTEAFF. CDR3 DNA sequence: TGTGCCATACGGACGGTCCTGAACACTGAAGCTTTCTTT.

V is TRBV9 and J is TRBJ2-7; TRBD2 agrees at 7 bases. Looked up from germline, CDR1 is SGDLS and CDR2 is YYNGEE. The CDR3 has 16 residues. Losses at the gene ends were 5 bases for V and 3 bases for J; bases not matched to a gene: 14. CDR3 sequence (DNA): TGTGCCAGCAGTCCGACGTGGGCGGGAGAGCTCTACGAGCAGTACTTC. Residues: CASSPTWAGELYEQYF.

This clone was recorded once. The gene calls are TRBV27 and TRBJ2-1; 10 nucleotides match TRBD1. Germline V lookup: CDR1 MNHEY, CDR2 SMNVEV (reference sequence). The CDR3 loop spans 15 amino acids. Trimming removed 6 bases from V and 8 bases from J; junction bases left unmatched: 10. CDR3: CASRQRDRGLDEQFF. The DNA of the CDR3 is TGTGCCAGCAGGCAACGGGACAGGGGCCTGGATGAGCAGTTCTTC.